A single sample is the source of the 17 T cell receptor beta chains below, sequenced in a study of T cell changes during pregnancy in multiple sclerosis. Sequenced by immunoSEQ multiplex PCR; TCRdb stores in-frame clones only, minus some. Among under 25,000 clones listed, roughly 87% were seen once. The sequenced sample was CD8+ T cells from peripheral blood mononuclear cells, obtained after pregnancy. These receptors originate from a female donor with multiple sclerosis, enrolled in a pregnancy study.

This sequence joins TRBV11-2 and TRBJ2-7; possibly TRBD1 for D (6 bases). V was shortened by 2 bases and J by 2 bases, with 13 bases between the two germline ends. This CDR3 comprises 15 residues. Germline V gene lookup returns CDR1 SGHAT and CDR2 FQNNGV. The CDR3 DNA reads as TGTGCCAGCAGCTTAACAGGGACCCCGACCTACGAGCAGTACTTC. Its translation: CASSLTGTPTYEQYF.

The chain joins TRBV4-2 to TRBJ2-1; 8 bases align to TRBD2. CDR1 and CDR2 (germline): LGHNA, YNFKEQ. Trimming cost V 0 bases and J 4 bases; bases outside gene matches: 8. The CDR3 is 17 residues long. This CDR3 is CASSQESSSGGYNEQFF. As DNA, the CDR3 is TGTGCCAGCAGCCAAGAGTCTTCGAGCGGGGGTTACAATGAGCAGTTCTTC.

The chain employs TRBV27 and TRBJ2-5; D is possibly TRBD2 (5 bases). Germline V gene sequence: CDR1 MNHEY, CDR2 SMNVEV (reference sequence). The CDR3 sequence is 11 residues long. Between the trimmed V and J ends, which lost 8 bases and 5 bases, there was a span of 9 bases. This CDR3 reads CASATGETQYF. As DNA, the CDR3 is TGTGCCAGCGCTACGGGGGAGACCCAGTACTTC.

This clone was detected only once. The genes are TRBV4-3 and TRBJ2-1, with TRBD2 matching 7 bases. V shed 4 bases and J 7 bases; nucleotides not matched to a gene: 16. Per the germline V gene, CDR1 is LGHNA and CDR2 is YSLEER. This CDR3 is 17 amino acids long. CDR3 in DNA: TGCGCCAGCAGCCTCGGGGTCAGACGGGAGGAGTCGAATGAGCAGTTCTTC. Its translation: CASSLGVRREESNEQFF.

The CDR3 is CASSFGGLTYEQYF. DNA of the CDR3: TGTGCCAGCAGTTTCGGGGGGCTAACCTACGAGCAGTACTTC. This rearrangement joins TRBV28 to TRBJ2-7; perhaps TRBD2 as D (7 bases). Trimming left V 3 bases short and J 2 bases short, with 11 bases between. This CDR3 region has 14 residues. Germline values: CDR1 MDHEN, CDR2 SYDVKM.

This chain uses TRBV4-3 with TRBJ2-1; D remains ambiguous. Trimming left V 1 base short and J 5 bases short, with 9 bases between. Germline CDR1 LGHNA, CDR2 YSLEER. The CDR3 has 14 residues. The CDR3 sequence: CASSQGLQNNEQFF. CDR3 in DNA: TGCGCCAGCAGCCAAGGTCTTCAGAACAATGAGCAGTTCTTC.

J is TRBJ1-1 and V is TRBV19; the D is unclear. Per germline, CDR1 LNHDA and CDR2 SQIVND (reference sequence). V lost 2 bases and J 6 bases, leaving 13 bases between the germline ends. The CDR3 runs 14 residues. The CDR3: CASSIPQEEPEAFF. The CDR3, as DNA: TGTGCCAGTAGTATACCCCAGGAGGAACCTGAAGCTTTCTTT.

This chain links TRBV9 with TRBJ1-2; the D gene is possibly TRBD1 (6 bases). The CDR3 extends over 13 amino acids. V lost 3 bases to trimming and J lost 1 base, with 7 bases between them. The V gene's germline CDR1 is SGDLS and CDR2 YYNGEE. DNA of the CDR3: TGTGCCAGCAGCGAAGGGGGTAACTATGGCTACACCTTC. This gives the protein CASSEGGNYGYTF.

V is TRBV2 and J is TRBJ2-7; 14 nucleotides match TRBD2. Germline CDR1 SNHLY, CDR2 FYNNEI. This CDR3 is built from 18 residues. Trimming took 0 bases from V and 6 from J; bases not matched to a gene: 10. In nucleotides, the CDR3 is TGTGCCAGCAGTGAAGCGCTTCGCGGACTAGCGGGAGGAGGCGAGCAGTACTTC. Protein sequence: CASSEALRGLAGGGEQYF.

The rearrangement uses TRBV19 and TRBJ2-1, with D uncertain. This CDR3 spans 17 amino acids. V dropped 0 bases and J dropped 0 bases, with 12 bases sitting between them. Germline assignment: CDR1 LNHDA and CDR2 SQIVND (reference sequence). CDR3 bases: TGTGCCAGTAGTATAGATAACGGCGGCAGCTCCTACAATGAGCAGTTCTTC. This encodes CASSIDNGGSSYNEQFF.

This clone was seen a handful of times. CDR3 residues: CASSLVRRERDTGELFF. CDR3 nucleotides: TGTGCCAGCAGCTTAGTTAGGCGGGAGAGGGATACCGGGGAGCTGTTTTTT. The V gene is TRBV11-2, the J gene TRBJ2-2; 7 bases are a match to TRBD2. The trim removed 1 base at V and 5 bases at J, leaving 10 bases unmatched. The CDR3 length is 17 residues. Germline lookup yields CDR1 SGHAT and CDR2 FQNNGV.

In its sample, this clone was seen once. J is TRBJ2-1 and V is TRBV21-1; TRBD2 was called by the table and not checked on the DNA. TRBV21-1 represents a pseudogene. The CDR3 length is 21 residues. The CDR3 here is CASSPERTTRGPGITRNEQFF. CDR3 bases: TGTGCCAGCAGCCCTGAGAGGACTACTCGAGGGCCGGGAATTACAAGAAATGAGCAGTTCTTC.

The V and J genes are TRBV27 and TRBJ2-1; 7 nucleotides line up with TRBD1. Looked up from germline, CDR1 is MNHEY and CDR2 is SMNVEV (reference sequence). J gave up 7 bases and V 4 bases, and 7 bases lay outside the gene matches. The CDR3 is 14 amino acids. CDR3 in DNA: TGTGCCAGCAGTTGGGGGACAGCAGCAAATGAGCAGTTCTTC. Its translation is CASSWGTAANEQFF.

The CDR3 region is CASSWDRGSYEQYF. The CDR3 DNA sequence: TGTGCCAGCAGTTGGGACAGGGGGTCCTACGAGCAGTACTTC. V and J are TRBV28 and TRBJ2-7; 11 bases are shared with TRBD1. V was pared by 4 bases and J by 1 base, with 0 bases of the junction left unmatched. CDR3 length equals 14 residues. Germline lookup yields CDR1 MDHEN and CDR2 SYDVKM.

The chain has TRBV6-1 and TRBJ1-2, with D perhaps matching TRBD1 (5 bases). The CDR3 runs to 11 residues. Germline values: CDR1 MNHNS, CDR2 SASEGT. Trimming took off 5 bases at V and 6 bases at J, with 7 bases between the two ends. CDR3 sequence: CASSWGDGYTF. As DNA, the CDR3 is TGTGCCAGCAGTTGGGGGGATGGCTACACCTTC.

The CDR3 spells CSVEEVTGYTEAFF. CDR3 DNA sequence: TGCAGCGTTGAAGAGGTTACGGGGTACACTGAAGCTTTCTTT. The rearrangement links TRBV29-1 to TRBJ1-1, with D hard to call. This CDR3 contains 14 residues. Germline CDR1 SQVTM, CDR2 ANQGSEA. V was shortened by 0 bases and J by 3 bases, with 11 bases between the two germline ends.

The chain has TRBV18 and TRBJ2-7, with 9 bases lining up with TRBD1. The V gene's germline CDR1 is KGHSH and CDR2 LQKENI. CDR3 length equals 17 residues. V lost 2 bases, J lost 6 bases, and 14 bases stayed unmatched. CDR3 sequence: CASSPGPSGTGPFEQYF. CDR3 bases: TGTGCCAGCTCACCAGGACCCTCCGGGACAGGGCCCTTCGAGCAGTACTTC.